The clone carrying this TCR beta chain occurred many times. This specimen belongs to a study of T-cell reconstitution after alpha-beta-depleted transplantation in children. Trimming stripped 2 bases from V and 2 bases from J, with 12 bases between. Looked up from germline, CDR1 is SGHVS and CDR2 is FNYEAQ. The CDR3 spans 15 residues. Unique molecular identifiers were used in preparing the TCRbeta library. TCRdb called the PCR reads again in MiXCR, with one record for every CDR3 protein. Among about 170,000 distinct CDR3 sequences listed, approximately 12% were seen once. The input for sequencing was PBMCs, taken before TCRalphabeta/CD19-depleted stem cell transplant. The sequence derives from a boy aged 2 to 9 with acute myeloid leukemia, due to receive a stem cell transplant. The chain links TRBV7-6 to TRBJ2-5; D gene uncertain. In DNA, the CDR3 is TGTGCCAGCAGCTTATTGAAGAGGACGCAAGAGACCCAGTACTTC. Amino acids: CASSLLKRTQETQYF.